This T cell receptor (beta chain) was obtained from a study of T cell responses to AZD1222 COVID-19 vaccine (dated by TCRdb to the early 2020s). For the study in its entirety: AZD1222 recipients whose second dose came at about 4 weeks and those whose second dose came at about 12 weeks were combined into one group, since spike-specific TCR depth and breadth did not differ between the two schedules. A total of approximately 250 trial participants underwent TCR sequencing, of whom roughly 210 had received two doses of AZD1222 and roughly 26 had received two doses of the MenACWY control vaccine. Trial participants were enrolled into age subgroups of 18-55, 56-69 and 70-plus years, which contained approximately 150, 30 and 60 TCR-sequenced participants, respectively.

For CDR1 and CDR2, the germline V gene lists SGHNT and YENEEA. The CDR3 measures 13 amino acids from cysteine to phenylalanine. Here the CDR3 DNA is all that survives: 39 bases in frame from base 1. V lost 0 bases and J lost 8 bases; the stretch between them is 10 bases long. This clone was counted once. Its cognate antigen has yet to be identified. The input lacks base qualities; no much larger clone sits a single base away. The CDR3 regions of human TCRbeta chains were analyzed by immunosequencing. Per the source publication's procedure: TCRs in the repertoires were matched against a reference library of SARS-CoV-2-specific TCRs that had been generated with the MIRA antigen-specificity platform. Breadth was defined as the fraction of unique TCRs that were SARS-CoV-2-associated. Depth was defined as the fraction of total T cells that were SARS-CoV-2-associated. Using the MIRA data, each spike-specific TCR was assigned both to the spike region to which the TCR was reactive and to a CD4 or CD8 class. Log10-transformed breadth and depth values were compared by one-way ANOVA with Sidak's multiple comparisons tests. This immuneACCESS table, as held by TCRdb, lists in-frame sequences with V and J called but not all clones. Of the missing ones, under half trace to an unresolved V gene in checked studies; the others have no known cause. V and J calls and clone size are given by that table; D and trimming were obtained from the DNA. The sample table contains 110,000 or so clones; only one count was recorded for roughly 92% of them. Together, the top ten hold around 4.3% of the sample.

On the study overall, not on this receptor specifically: CD4 TCRs associated with the vaccine covered the entire spike protein, and the dominant responses were in regions 160-218 and 743-854. Because no day 14 peak-response samples were available, repertoires were characterized only after the peak T cell response. A significant rise in spike-specific TCR breadth and depth was observed after two AZD1222 doses relative to day 0 and relative to MenACWY recipients. Nearly half of unique spike-specific TCRs reportedly recognized epitopes outside regions mutated in the B.1.351 and B.1.1.7 variants. In the small 56-69-year group, the increase in depth fell short of significance, most likely because of low power. Conclusions about previously exposed vaccinees were limited because only six AZD1222 recipients were SARS-CoV-2 seropositive at baseline. Most participants were white British and females outnumbered males, and the authors suggested that clonal diversity may have been underestimated.

What the time point label conveys for this sample: baseline before first vaccination. Vaccinee samples came from UK trials COV001 and COV002, including a single-blind randomized controlled phase 2/3 trial of AZD1222 (ChAdOx1 nCoV-19) in healthy adults. Trial participant PBMC samples were collected at day 0 and day 28 after the second dose for TCRbeta chain sequencing. The sequence was obtained from an adult in good health. The material was peripheral blood, obtained on day 0 of AZD1222 vaccination. The rearrangement combines TRBV11-3 with TRBJ1-1; a weak D assignment points to TRBD1 (6 bases agree). The CDR3 region reads CASSLDRGTEAFF. The bases are TGTGCCAGCAGCTTAGATAGGGGGACAGAAGCTTTCTTT.